These T cell receptor beta chains were read from a single sample in a study of CD8+CD57+ T cells in acquired aplastic anemia. TCRdb reprocessed the reads with MiXCR, giving one entry per CDR3 protein. There are roughly 170,000 distinct CDR3 sequences in the sample; approximately 48% occur only once, and roughly 13% lies in the top ten. Sequencing was carried out using sorted CD4+, CD8+, or CD8+CD57+ T cells (not recorded which) from PBMCs. These receptors all come from a human donor with aplastic anemia. Each CDR3 is given with its conserved first and last residue. The D gene is left open where the match is weak. Clone size is stated in some rows and not others, as once, few, many or a class when expanded.

TRBV5-1 NA TRBD1 CASSQGTASNYGYTF
TRBV6-1 few TRBD2 CASSALAGEATDTQYF
TRBV10-2 NA NA CASSESSHFNYGYTF
TRBV5-4 many NA CASSSAAGQETQYF
TRBV7-9 many TRBD1 CASSPWDRGTDTQYF
TRBV24-1 NA NA CATSDTYRATGELFF
TRBV29-1 NA TRBD2 CSANPSGEAQYF
TRBV30 NA NA CAWNRGGDYNEQFF
TRBV11-2 NA TRBD1 CASSPSSRGDGYTF
TRBV25-1 NA NA CASSQWATQPQHF
TRBV5-1 once NA CASSSSLAFF
TRBV25-1 NA NA CASSDRLQTNEKLFF
TRBV11-1 NA NA CASSSSRLGNEQFF
TRBV20-1 NA TRBD1 CSADRVQETQYF
TRBV19 NA NA CASRVGPMNTEAFF
TRBV2 NA NA CASKVQGSNTDTQYF
TRBV29-1 NA NA CSVERRNTEAFF
TRBV5-1 NA NA CASSLSLGGLIGGNTIYF
TRBV9 many NA CASSLQGMNTEAFF
TRBV10-3 NA TRBD2 CAISDSGQGLAGGPGELFF
TRBV9 many TRBD2 CASSVAAGPIYNEQFF
TRBV2 many TRBD2 CASREGLAGSYEQYF
TRBV6-1 few NA CASREGGFHEQYF
TRBV29-1 NA NA CSSEEVGSYNEQFF
TRBV25-1 NA NA CASSLLEGNINEQFF
TRBV2 NA NA CASASDYEQYF
TRBV25-1 few NA CASSELSGDHRQAFF
TRBV7-6 many NA CASSLGFSGPYEQYF
TRBV12-3/TRBV12-4 medium-sized TRBD1 CASSLGTGPLHF
TRBV2 NA NA CASSGLRNTEASF
TRBV24-1 NA TRBD1 CATRRGQGTEAFF
TRBV11-2 NA NA CASSLEIGSGANVLTF
TRBV19 NA NA CASSISVSTEAFF
TRBV19 few NA CASIGRGNQPQHF